The 10 T cell receptor beta chains below were found in one sample sequenced in a study of OX40 agonist ivuxolimab in advanced cancers. Only in-frame clones appear in the TCRdb table, and some are missing; sequencing was by immunoSEQ multiplex PCR. The sample shows some 68,000 clones, 86% of them seen only once. The sequenced sample was CD4+ or CD8+ T cells sorted from blood, obtained in a trial of the OX40 agonist ivuxolimab. Source of these receptors: an adult with an advanced solid tumor such as melanoma, head and neck, liver or kidney cancer.

V is TRBV5-5 and J is TRBJ2-5; 8 bases are shared with TRBD1. The trim removed 0 bases at V and 2 bases at J, leaving 3 bases unmatched. This CDR3 has 15 amino acids. In germline, CDR1 is SGHKS, CDR2 YYEKEE (reference sequence). DNA of the CDR3: TGTGCCAGCAGCTTGGGGGACAGGCTTCAAGAGACCCAGTACTTC. This translates into CASSLGDRLQETQYF.

The chain joins TRBV7-2 to TRBJ2-2; 14 bases are a match to TRBD2. V lost 4 bases and J lost 10; bases outside the gene matches: 8. Germline CDR1 is SGHTA and CDR2 is FQGNSA. The CDR3 covers 16 residues. CDR3 protein: CASSSGLAGGASELFF. The CDR3 DNA reads TGTGCCAGCAGCTCCGGACTAGCGGGAGGAGCCTCGGAGCTGTTTTTT.

The CDR3 DNA reads as TGTGCCATCAGTGAAGTAGCGGGTAGTAATGAGCAGTTCTTC. Amino acid sequence: CAISEVAGSNEQFF. The chain uses TRBV10-3 and TRBJ2-1; 7 bases are a match to TRBD2. J was trimmed by 7 bases and V by 3 bases; bases with no gene match: 6. Germline-derived CDR1 and CDR2 are ENHRY and SYGVKD. The CDR3 covers 14 residues.

This clone appeared once. The chain links TRBV5-1 to TRBJ1-1; 8 bases align to TRBD1. The CDR3 has 13 amino acids. CDR1 SGHRS and CDR2 YFSETQ come from the germline V gene. V lost 3 bases and J lost 4; bases outside the gene matches: 2. CDR3 loop: CASSSGGATEAFF. The DNA for the CDR3 is TGCGCCAGCAGCTCAGGGGGCGCCACTGAAGCTTTCTTT. Combining the CDR3 with reference TRBV5-1 and TRBJ1-1 gives the whole variable domain KAGVTQTPRYLIKTRGQQVTLSCSPISGHRSVSWYQQTPGQGLQFLFEYFSETQRNKGNFPGRFSGRQFSNSRSEMNVSTLELGDSALYLCASSSGGATEAFFGQGTRLTVV.

The genes are TRBV5-1 and TRBJ2-3, with 9 bases lining up with TRBD2. This CDR3 is 14 amino acids long. The V and J ends lost 4 bases and 5 bases, in that order; junction bases with no gene match: 5. CDR1 and CDR2 (germline): SGHRS, YFSETQ. The CDR3 region is CASSLAGFGDTQYF. In DNA form, the CDR3 reads TGCGCCAGCAGCCTAGCGGGGTTCGGAGATACGCAGTATTTT.

J is TRBJ2-1 and V is TRBV27; 10 bases agree with TRBD1. After removal of 4 bases from V and 7 bases from J, the junction contained 4 bases not matched to a gene. Germline values: CDR1 MNHEY, CDR2 SMNVEV (reference sequence). This CDR3 has 14 amino acids. CDR3 coding DNA: TGTGCCAGCAGTTCGCGACAGGGGGCGAATGAGCAGTTCTTC. Protein sequence: CASSSRQGANEQFF.

This chain uses TRBV5-1 with TRBJ2-3, with 10 bases that match TRBD2. Germline trimming cut 4 bases from V and 3 bases from J; bases unmatched to any gene: 8. This CDR3 contains 16 residues. CDR1 SGHRS and CDR2 YFSETQ come from the germline V gene. CDR3 loop: CASSHLAGAGTDTQYF. The CDR3 DNA reads as TGCGCCAGCAGCCATCTAGCGGGAGCGGGGACAGATACGCAGTATTTT.

The chain couples TRBV4-1 to TRBJ1-1; 10 nucleotides match TRBD1. Germline trimming cut 1 base from V and 0 bases from J; bases unmatched to any gene: 2. CDR1 and CDR2 (germline): MGHRA, YSYEKL. The CDR3 has 16 amino acids. CDR3 sequence reads: CASSQGTGGLNTEAFF. For the CDR3, the DNA is TGCGCCAGCAGCCAAGGGACAGGGGGTTTGAACACTGAAGCTTTCTTT.

The chain links TRBV7-8 to TRBJ2-7; 7 bases line up with TRBD1. CDR1 and CDR2 (germline): SGHVS, FQNEAQ. The CDR3 length is 17 residues. The junction had 14 bases not matched to a gene; V was cut back by 5 bases and J by 1 base. The DNA of the CDR3 is TGTGCCAGCAGCCTCTACCACAGGGGACCTTCTTCCTACGAGCAGTACTTC. This sequence encodes CASSLYHRGPSSYEQYF.

V is TRBV5-1 and J is TRBJ2-7; TRBD2 matches 10 bases. V shed 0 bases and J 5 bases; nucleotides not matched to a gene: 2. Looked up from germline, CDR1 is SGHRS and CDR2 is YFSETQ. CDR3 size: 14 residues. For the CDR3, the DNA is TGCGCCAGCAGCTTGGTAGCGGGAGGCCACGAGCAGTACTTC. Amino acid sequence: CASSLVAGGHEQYF.